The TCR beta chain under discussion was sequenced for a study of graft-versus-host responses after intestinal transplantation. General study results and limits: The study associated peak circulating GvH clone levels with early post-transplant HvG declines. GvH clonotypes were identified within recipient marrow, with a subset emerging first in ileum or blood. Graft-donor T cell macrochimerism coincided with high graft-versus-host to host-versus-graft clonal ratios in allografts.

V lost 3 bases and J lost 0, with 11 bases in between. Germline loops: CDR1 MNHNS, CDR2 SASEGT. The length of the CDR3 is 15 residues. Some clones are missing from TCRdb's copy, which holds only in-frame ones; the method was immunoSEQ multiplex PCR. In the table there are 85,000 to 90,000 clones, about nine tenths of which are singletons. A note on this clone: Its matching antigen is unknown. This specimen includes other DNA sequences encoding the same CDR3.

The sequence was obtained from a human donor who received an intestinal transplant. The rearrangement links TRBV6-1 to TRBJ1-1, with unresolved D. The specimen comprised unstimulated CD4+ T cells sorted from spleen or lymph node cells, sampled before intestinal transplant. The CDR3 loop reads CASSDLVVMNTEAFF. CDR3 in DNA: TGTGCCAGCAGTGACCTGGTAGTCATGAACACTGAAGCTTTCTTT.